The entry that follows covers one T cell receptor beta chain sequence. The CDR3 loop spans 18 amino acids. Germline V gene sequence: CDR1 MNHEY, CDR2 SMNVEV (reference sequence). V shed 2 bases, J shed 0 bases, and the junction held 9 bases outside the gene matches. This entry is derived from a study of CD8 T cells in Susac syndrome. An amount of RNA that ranged from roughly 0.5 to 1 ug was reverse transcribed with random hexamers. TCRdb itself ran the immunoSEQ multiplex PCR reads through MiXCR, one entry per CDR3 protein. Of 65,000 to 90,000 distinct CDR3 sequences in the sample, approximately 95% are singletons; the top ten hold approximately 0.4%.

The sequencing input was CD8+ T cells from PBMCs. The chain uses TRBV27 and TRBJ2-2, with 7 bases that match TRBD2. This TCR was recovered from a human donor with multiple sclerosis. For the CDR3, the DNA is TGTGCCAGCAGTTTAGTTTGGCTAGCGGAAACGAACACCGGGGAGCTGTTTTTT. Its translation: CASSLVWLAETNTGELFF.